This T cell receptor (beta chain) was found in a study of yellow fever vaccine responses in identical twins. Study conclusions and caveats: Twins showed a vaccine T cell response that reportedly seemed partly convergent, partly personalized.

This clonotype has more than one count but fewer than ten. What it recognizes is unknown. Trimming left V 4 bases short and J 4 bases short, with 13 bases between. This CDR3 region has 15 residues. MiXCR, applied by TCRdb to the RT-PCR reads, yields one record per CDR3 protein. Of approximately 33,000 distinct CDR3 sequences in the sample, 50% to 65% were seen once. J is TRBJ1-4 and V is TRBV23-1; possibly TRBD1 for D (5 bases). Being an ORF, TRBV23-1 has a function that is uncertain. The specimen comprised T cells from blood (PBMCs), unsorted or a sorted subset (not recorded which), sampled before or after yellow fever vaccination (not recorded which). This receptor was identified in a woman aged 18-30 years who received the yellow fever vaccine. The CDR3 loop is CASSPDSGDNEKLFF. The CDR3 DNA follows: TGCGCCAGCAGTCCTGACTCGGGGGATAATGAAAAACTGTTTTTT.